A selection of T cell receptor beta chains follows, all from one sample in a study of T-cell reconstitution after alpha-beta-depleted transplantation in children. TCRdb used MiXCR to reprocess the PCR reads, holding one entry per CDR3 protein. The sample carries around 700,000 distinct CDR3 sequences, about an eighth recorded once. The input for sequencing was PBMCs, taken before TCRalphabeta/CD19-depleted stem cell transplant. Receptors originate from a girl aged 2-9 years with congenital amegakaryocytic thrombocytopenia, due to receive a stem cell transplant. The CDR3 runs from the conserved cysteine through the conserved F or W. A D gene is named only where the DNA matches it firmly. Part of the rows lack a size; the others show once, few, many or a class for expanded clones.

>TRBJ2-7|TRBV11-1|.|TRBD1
TGTGCCAGCAGCCCCATATGGGACAGGGGCCGTTCAAACTACGAGCAGTACTTC
CASSPIWDRGRSNYEQYF
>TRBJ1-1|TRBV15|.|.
TGTGCCACCAGCAGAGGGGGGGAGAACACTGAAGCTTTCTTT
CATSRGGENTEAFF
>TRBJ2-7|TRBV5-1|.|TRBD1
TGCGCCAGCAGCTTCTTTCCGGACAGGGGTTACGAGCTGTACTTC
CASSFFPDRGYELYF
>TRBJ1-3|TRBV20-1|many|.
TGCAGTGCTAGCGGTCCAGTGAGAGACTCTGGAAACACCATATATTTT
CSASGPVRDSGNTIYF
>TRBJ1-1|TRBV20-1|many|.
TGCAGTGCTGGCTACGCTGAAGCTTTCTTT
CSAGYAEAFF
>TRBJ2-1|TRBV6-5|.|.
TGTGCCAGCAGTTACGCGGCTAGCGAGGATGAGCAGTTCTTC
CASSYAASEDEQFF
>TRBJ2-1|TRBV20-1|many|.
TGCAGTGCTCCAAGAGGAGAGCAGTTCTTC
CSAPRGEQFF
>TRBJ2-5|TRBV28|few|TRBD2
TGTGCCAGCAGCCTAAAACTGGGACTAGCTCAAGAGACCCAGTACTTC
CASSLKLGLAQETQYF
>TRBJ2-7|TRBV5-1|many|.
TGCGCCAGCAGCTTGGGCGACGGGGAATACGAGCAGTACTTC
CASSLGDGEYEQYF
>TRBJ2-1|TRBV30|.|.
TGTGCCTGGACAATCCTCAGCTCCTACAATGAGCAGTTCTTC
CAWTILSSYNEQFF
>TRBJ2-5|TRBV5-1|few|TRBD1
TGCGCCAGCAGCTTGAGGACAGGGGCTCAAGAGACCCAGTACTTC
CASSLRTGAQETQYF
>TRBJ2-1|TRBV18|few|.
TGTGCCAGCTCACCGCAGGACGGGGTCTGGGATGAGCAGTTCTTC
CASSPQDGVWDEQFF
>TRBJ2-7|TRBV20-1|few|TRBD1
TGCAGTGCTAGCTGGGACAGGTTCAATGAGCAGTACTTC
CSASWDRFNEQYF
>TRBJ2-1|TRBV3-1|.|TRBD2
TGTGCCAGCAGCCCCCTAAGCGGGAGCTCCTGCAATGAGCAGTTCTTC
CASSPLSGSSCNEQFF
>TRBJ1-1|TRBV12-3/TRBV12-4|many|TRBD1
TGTGCCAGCAGCCTAACAGGGGAGACTGAAGCTTTCTTT
CASSLTGETEAFF
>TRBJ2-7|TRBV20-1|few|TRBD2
TGCAGTGCCGCAAATCTAGCGGGAGGGACCTACGAGCAGTACTTC
CSAANLAGGTYEQYF
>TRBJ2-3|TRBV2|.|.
TGTGCCAGCAGGGATACGACTGGGGCTGAAAATACGCAGTATTTT
CASRDTTGAENTQYF
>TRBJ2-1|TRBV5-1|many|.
TGCGCCAGCAGCACGAAACAGGGCAATGAGCAGTTCTTC
CASSTKQGNEQFF
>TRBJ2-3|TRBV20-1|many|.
TGCAGTGCCCGATCCCGTCATAGCACAGATACGCAGTATTTT
CSARSRHSTDTQYF
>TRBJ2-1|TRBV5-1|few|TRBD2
TGCGCCAGCAGCTGGACTGGGTCCGGGAGGGCCGTACACATAACGAATGAGCAGTTCTTC
CASSWTGSGRAVHITNEQFF
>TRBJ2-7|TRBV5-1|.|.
TGCGCCAGCAGTCCCAGCGCGGGTAGCTCCTACGAGCAGTACTTC
CASSPSAGSSYEQYF
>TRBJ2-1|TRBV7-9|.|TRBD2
TGTGCCAGCAGCTTAGTTCCGGGGGGATGGAATGAGCAGTTCTTC
CASSLVPGGWNEQFF
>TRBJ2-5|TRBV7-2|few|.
TGTGCCAGCAGCCCGCCATTGGGGGACTCTGATCAGACCCAGTACTTC
CASSPPLGDSDQTQYF
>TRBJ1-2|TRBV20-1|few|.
TGCAGTGCTTTGTATTGGGGCCGAAACTATGGCTACACCTTC
CSALYWGRNYGYTF
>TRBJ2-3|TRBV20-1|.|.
TGCAGAGCTAGCTTACGGGAGTGGGTTACGCAGTATTTT
CRASLREWVTQYF
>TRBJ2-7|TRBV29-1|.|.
TGCAGCGTTTACGGGAGCTCCTACGAGCAGTACTTC
CSVYGSSYEQYF
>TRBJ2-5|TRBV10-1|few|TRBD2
TGCGCCAGCAGTGAGTCGACTAGCGGCCAAGAGACCCAGTACTTC
CASSESTSGQETQYF
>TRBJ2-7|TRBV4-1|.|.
TGCGCCAGCAGCCAAGTCGGCCAAAGCTCCTACGAGCAGTACTTC
CASSQVGQSSYEQYF
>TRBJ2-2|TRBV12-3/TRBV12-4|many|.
TGTGCCAGCAGCCAGGGTTTTAGGAGCACCGGGGAGCTGTTTTTT
CASSQGFRSTGELFF
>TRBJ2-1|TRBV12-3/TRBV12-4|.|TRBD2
TGTGCCAGCAGATCGACTAGCGGGAGGTACAATGAGCAGTTCTTC
CASRSTSGRYNEQFF
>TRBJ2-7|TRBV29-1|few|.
TGCAGCGTTGAAATAGGGATTGGGTACGAGCAGTACTTC
CSVEIGIGYEQYF
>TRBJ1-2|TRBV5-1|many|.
TGCGCCAGCAGCTTGGTGTCGTACAGGGACTATGGCTACACCTTC
CASSLVSYRDYGYTF
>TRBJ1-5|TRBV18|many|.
TGTGCCAGCTCGGTCTCTGATAGCAATCAGCCCCAGCATTTT
CASSVSDSNQPQHF
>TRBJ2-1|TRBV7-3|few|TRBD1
TGTGCCAGCAGCCCCCCGCCCGGGCGGGACAGGACCAATGAGCAGTTCTTC
CASSPPPGRDRTNEQFF
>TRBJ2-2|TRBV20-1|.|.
TGCAGTGCAAGTCTGGACCCAACCGGGGAGCTGTTTTTT
CSASLDPTGELFF
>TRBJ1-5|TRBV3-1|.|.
TGTGCCAGCAGCCATCTCGGACAGCCCCAGCATTTT
CASSHLGQPQHF
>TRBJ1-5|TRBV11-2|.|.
TGTGCCAGCAGCTTAGCCCGGGTTAATCAGCCCCAGCATTTT
CASSLARVNQPQHF
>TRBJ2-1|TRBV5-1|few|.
TGCGCCAGCAGCTCAAGGGCTCCTCCAGGGAATGAGCAGTTCTTC
CASSSRAPPGNEQFF
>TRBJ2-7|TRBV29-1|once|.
TGCAGCGTTGCGTCTGCTAGGGTTTCTGAGCAGTACTTC
CSVASARVSEQYF